The sequence of this T cell receptor (beta chain) was determined in a study of T cell changes during pregnancy in multiple sclerosis. Some clones are missing from TCRdb's copy, which holds only in-frame ones; the method was immunoSEQ multiplex PCR. The data hold tens of thousands of clones, with 85% to 90% observed a single time. V shed 0 bases and J shed 2 bases, with 8 bases lying between them. CDR1 and CDR2 from the germline V gene are LGHNA and YSLEER. This CDR3 spans 15 amino acids. Sequencing was performed on CD8+ T cells from peripheral blood mononuclear cells, taken after pregnancy. The receptor's source is a female donor with multiple sclerosis, enrolled in a pregnancy study. V usage is TRBV4-3 and J usage is TRBJ1-3, with unresolved D. As DNA, the CDR3 is TGCGCCAGCAGCCAAGATACGGGTACTGGAAACACCATATATTTT. It yields the protein CASSQDTGTGNTIYF.